This T cell receptor (beta chain) was identified during a study of cytomegalovirus exposure and HLA in healthy donors. PCR was performed using 60 Vbeta and 13 Jbeta primers. Clones were read by immunoSEQ multiplex PCR, and TCRdb kept only the in-frame ones, dropping some. The sample carries some 170,000 clones, 60% to 80% recorded once. In germline, CDR1 is SGHRS, CDR2 YFSETQ. After removal of 0 bases from V and 4 bases from J, the junction contained 2 bases not matched to a gene. This CDR3 is built from 14 residues. The chain uses TRBV5-1 and TRBJ2-7, with 9 nucleotides matching TRBD1. Sequencing input: PBMCs. The TCR sequence derives from a man aged 55 to 70 in good health and CMV-seronegative. The CDR3 DNA reads TGCGCCAGCAGCTTGGGACAGGGGGGGTACGAGCAGTACTTC. This translates into CASSLGQGGYEQYF.